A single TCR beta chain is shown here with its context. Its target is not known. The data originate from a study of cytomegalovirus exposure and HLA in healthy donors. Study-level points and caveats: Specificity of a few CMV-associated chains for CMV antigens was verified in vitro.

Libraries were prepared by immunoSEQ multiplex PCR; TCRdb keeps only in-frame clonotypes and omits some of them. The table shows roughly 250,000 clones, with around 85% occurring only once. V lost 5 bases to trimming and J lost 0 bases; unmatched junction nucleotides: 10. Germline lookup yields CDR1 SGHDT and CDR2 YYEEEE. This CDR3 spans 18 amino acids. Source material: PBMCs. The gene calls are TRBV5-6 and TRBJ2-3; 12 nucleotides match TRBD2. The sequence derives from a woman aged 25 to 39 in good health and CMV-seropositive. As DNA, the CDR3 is TGTGCCAGCAGGCCCATACTAGCGGGAGGAACTAGCACAGATACGCAGTATTTT. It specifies CASRPILAGGTSTDTQYF.